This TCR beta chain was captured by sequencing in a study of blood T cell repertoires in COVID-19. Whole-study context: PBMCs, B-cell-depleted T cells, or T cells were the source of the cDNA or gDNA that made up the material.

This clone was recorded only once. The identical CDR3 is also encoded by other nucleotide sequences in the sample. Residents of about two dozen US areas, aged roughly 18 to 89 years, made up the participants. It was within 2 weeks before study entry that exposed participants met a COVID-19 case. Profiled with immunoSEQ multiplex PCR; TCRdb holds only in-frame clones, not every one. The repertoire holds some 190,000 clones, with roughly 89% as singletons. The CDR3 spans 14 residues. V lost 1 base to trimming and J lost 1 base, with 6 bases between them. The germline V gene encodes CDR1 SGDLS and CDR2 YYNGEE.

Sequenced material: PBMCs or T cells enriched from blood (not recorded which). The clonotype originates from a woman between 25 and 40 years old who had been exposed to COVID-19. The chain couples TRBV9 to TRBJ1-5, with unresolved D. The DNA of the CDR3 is TGTGCCAGCAGCGTATCCGGGAGCAATCAGCCCCAGCATTTT. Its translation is CASSVSGSNQPQHF.